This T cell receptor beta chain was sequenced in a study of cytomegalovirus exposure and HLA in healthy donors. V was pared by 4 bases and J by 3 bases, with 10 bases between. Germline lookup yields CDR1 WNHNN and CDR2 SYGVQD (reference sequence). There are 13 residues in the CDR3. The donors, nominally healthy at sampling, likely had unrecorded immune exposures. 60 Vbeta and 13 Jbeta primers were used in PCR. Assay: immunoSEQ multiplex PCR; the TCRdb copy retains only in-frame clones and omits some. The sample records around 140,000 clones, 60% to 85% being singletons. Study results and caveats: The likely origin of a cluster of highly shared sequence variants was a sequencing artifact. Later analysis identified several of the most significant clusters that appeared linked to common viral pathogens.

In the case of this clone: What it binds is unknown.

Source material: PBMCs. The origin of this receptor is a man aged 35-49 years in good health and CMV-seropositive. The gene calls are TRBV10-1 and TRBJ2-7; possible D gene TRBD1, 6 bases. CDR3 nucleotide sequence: TGCGCCAGCAGTGGGGGGACAATCTACGAGCAGTACTTC. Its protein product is CASSGGTIYEQYF.